In this sample, the clone carrying this T cell receptor beta chain turned up many times. Antigen unknown. From the RT-PCR reads, TCRdb called clonotypes with MiXCR, one entry per CDR3 protein. The sample has hundreds of thousands of distinct CDR3 sequences; approximately 7.7% are singletons. The CDR3 covers 12 residues. V dropped 3 bases and J dropped 6 bases, with 3 bases sitting between them. This sample is part of a study of response to subunit inactivated influenza vaccine. Study results and caveats: Few additional T cells are recruited per seasonal influenza vaccination, authors suggested.

The receptor comes from a man between 45 and 75 years old who received an inactivated influenza vaccine. The chain links TRBV12-3 or TRBV12-4 to TRBJ1-6; D unresolved. The material sequenced was PBMCs from blood, taken around 25 months after vaccination. The DNA of the CDR3 is TGTGCCAGCAGTTTTCCTAATTCACCCCTCCACTTT. Amino acid sequence: CASSFPNSPLHF.